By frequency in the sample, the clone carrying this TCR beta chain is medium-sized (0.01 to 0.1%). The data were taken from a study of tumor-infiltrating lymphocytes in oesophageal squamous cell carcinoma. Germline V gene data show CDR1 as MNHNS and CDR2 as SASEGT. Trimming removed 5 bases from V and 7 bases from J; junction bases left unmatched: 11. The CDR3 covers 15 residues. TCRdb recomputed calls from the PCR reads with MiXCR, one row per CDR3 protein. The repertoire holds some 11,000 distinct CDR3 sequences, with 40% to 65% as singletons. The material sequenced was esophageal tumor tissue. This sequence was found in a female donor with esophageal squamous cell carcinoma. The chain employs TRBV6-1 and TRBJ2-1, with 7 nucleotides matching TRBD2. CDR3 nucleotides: TGTGCCAGCAGTTCCGCGGGGGTGGCTCGGAATGAGCAGTTCTTC. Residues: CASSSAGVARNEQFF.